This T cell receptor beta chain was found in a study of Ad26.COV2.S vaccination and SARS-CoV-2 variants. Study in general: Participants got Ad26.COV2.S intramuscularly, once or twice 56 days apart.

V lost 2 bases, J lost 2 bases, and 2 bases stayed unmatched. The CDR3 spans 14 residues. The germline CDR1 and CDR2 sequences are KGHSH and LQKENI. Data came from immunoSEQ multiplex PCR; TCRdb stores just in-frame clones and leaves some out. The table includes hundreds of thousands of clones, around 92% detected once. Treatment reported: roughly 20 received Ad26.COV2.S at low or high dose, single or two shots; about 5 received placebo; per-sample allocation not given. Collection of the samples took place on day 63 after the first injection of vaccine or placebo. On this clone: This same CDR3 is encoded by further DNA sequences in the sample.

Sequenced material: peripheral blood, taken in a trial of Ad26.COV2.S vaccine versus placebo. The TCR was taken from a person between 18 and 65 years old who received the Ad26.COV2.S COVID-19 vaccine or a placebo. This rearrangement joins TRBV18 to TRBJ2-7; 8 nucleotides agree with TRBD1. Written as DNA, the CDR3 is TGTGCCAGCTCACCAACAGGGGGACCCTACGAGCAGTACTTC. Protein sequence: CASSPTGGPYEQYF.